This TCR beta chain derives from a study of cytomegalovirus exposure and HLA in healthy donors. General study results and limits: An ancestry cluster, one associated with Asian ancestry, reportedly showed fewer N-insertions than the 666-donor mean in a later analysis. Cytomegalovirus-associated status was assigned to 150 or so TCR beta chains.

Germline V gene sequence: CDR1 SGDLS, CDR2 YYNGEE. This CDR3 has 16 amino acids. V dropped 0 bases and J dropped 0; count of bases not matched to a gene: 0. As concerns this clone: Antigen specificity is unknown.

PCR employed 60 Vbeta and 13 Jbeta primers. Measured with immunoSEQ multiplex PCR; TCRdb has only the in-frame clones, and not every one. This table has 150,000 to 200,000 clones, just over 75% appearing once. The rearrangement links TRBV9 to TRBJ2-6, with 7 bases aligning to TRBD2. This TCR was sampled from a man aged 25 to 40 in good health and CMV-seronegative. What was sequenced was PBMCs. The CDR3 nucleotides read TGTGCCAGCAGCGTAGGGGGGGGCTCTGGGGCCAACGTCCTGACTTTC. Its protein product is CASSVGGGSGANVLTF. Combining the CDR3 with reference TRBV9 and TRBJ2-6 gives the whole variable domain DSGVTQTPKHLITATGQRVTLRCSPRSGDLSVYWYQQSLDQGLQFLIQYYNGEERAKGNILERFSAQQFPDLHSELNLSSLELGDSALYFCASSVGGGSGANVLTFGAGSRLTVL.